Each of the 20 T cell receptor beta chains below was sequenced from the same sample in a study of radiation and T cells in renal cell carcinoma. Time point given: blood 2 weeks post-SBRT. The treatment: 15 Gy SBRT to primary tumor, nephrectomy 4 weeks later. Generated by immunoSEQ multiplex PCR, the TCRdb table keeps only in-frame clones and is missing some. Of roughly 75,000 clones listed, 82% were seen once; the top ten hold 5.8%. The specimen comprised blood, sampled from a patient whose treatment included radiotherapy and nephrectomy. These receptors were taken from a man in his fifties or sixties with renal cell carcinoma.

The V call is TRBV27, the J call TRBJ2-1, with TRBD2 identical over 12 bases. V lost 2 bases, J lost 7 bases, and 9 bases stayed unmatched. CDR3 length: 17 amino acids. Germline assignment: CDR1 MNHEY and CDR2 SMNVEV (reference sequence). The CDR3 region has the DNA TGTGCCAGCAGTTTAGCGGTGACTAGCGGGAGTTCAAATGAGCAGTTCTTC. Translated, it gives CASSLAVTSGSSNEQFF.

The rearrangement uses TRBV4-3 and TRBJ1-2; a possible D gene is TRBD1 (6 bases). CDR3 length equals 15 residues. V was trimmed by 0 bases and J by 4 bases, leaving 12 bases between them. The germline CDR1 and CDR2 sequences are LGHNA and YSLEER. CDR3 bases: TGCGCCAGCAGCCAAGAGGGGGCGAGTACCTATGGCTACACCTTC. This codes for CASSQEGASTYGYTF.

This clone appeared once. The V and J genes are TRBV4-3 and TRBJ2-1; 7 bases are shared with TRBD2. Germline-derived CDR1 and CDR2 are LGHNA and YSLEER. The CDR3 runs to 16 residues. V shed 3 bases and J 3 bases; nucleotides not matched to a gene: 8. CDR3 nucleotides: TGCGCCAGCAGCCACGATCGCGGGAGTAACTACAATGAGCAGTTCTTC. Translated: CASSHDRGSNYNEQFF.

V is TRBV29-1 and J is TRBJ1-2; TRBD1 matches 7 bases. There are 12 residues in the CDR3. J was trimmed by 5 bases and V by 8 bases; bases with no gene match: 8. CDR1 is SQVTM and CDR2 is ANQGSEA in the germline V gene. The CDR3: CSTQQGPYGYTF. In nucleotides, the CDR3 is TGCAGCACACAACAGGGGCCTTATGGCTACACCTTC.

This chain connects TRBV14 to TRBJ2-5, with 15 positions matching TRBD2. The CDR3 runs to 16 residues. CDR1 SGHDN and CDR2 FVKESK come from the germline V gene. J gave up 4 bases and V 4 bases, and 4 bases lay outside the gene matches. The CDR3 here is CASSPRTSGRAETQYF. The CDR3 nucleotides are TGTGCCAGCAGCCCTCGGACTAGCGGGAGGGCAGAGACCCAGTACTTC.

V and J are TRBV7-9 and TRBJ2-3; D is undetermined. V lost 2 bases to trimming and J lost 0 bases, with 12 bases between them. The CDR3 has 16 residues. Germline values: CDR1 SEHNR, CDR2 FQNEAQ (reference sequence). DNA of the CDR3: TGTGCCAGCAGCTTAAAAAAGATAGGAAGCACAGATACGCAGTATTTT. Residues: CASSLKKIGSTDTQYF. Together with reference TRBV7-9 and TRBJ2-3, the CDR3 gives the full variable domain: DTGVSQNPRHKITKRGQNVTFRCDPISEHNRLYWYRQTLGQGPEFLTYFQNEAQLEKSRLLSDRFSAERPKGSFSTLEIQRTEQGDSAMYLCASSLKKIGSTDTQYFGPGTRLTVL.

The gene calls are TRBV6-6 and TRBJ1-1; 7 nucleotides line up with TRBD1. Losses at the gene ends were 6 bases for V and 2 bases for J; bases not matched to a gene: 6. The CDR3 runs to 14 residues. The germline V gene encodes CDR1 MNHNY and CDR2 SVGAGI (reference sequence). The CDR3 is CASRHRDSNTEAFF. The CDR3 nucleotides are TGTGCCAGCAGGCACCGGGACAGTAACACTGAAGCTTTCTTT.

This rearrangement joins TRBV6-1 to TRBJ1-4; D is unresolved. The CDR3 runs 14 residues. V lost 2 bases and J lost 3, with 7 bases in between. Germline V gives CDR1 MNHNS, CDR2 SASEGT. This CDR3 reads CASSEMAANEKLFF. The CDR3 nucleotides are TGTGCCAGCAGTGAAATGGCGGCTAATGAAAAACTGTTTTTT.

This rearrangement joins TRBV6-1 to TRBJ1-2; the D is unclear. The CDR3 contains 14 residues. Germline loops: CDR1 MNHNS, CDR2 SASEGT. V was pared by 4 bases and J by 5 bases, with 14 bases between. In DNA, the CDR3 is TGTGCCAGCAGTGTCCCAGGAGGAGGGTATGGCTACACCTTC. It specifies CASSVPGGGYGYTF.

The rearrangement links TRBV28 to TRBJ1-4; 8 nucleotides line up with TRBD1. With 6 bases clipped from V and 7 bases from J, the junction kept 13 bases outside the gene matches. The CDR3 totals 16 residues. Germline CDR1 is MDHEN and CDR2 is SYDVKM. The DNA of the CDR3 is TGTGCCAGCAGCTCCCAATCGACAGGGGAGGGTGAAAAACTGTTTTTT. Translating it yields CASSSQSTGEGEKLFF.

The chain's CDR3 is CASSPGALAGVLDTQYF. The CDR3 region has the DNA TGCGCCAGCAGCCCGGGGGCACTAGCGGGAGTATTAGATACGCAGTATTTT. The chain carries TRBV5-1 and TRBJ2-3; 11 bases align to TRBD2. The CDR3 covers 17 residues. V shed 4 bases, J shed 5 bases, and the junction held 12 bases outside the gene matches. CDR1 is SGHRS and CDR2 is YFSETQ in the germline V gene.

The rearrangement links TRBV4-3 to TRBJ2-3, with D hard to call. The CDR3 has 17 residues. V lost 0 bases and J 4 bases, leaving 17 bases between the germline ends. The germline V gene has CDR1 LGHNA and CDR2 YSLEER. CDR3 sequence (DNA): TGCGCCAGCAGCCAAGAAGGGAACTGGCGGCGCCCAGATACGCAGTATTTT. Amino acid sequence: CASSQEGNWRRPDTQYF.

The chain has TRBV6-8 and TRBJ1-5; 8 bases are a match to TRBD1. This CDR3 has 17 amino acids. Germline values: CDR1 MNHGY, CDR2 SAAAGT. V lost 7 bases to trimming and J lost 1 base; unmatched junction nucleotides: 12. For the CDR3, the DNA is TGTGCCAGCAACCTACGGACAGGGAGACGAAGCAATCAGCCCCAGCATTTT. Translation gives CASNLRTGRRSNQPQHF.

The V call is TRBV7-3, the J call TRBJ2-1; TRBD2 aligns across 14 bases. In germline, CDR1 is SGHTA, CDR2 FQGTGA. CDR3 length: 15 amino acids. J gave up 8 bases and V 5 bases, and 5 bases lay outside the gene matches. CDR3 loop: CASSPGTSGSDEQFF. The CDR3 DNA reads TGTGCCAGCAGCCCTGGGACTAGCGGGAGCGATGAGCAGTTCTTC.

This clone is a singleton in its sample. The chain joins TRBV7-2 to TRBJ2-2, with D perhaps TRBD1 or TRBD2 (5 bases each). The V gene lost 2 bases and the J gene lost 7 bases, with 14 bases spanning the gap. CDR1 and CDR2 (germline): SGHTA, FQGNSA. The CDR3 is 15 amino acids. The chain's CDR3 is CASSLQGPLGGELFF. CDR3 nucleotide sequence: TGTGCCAGCAGCTTACAGGGACCCCTAGGCGGGGAGCTGTTTTTT.

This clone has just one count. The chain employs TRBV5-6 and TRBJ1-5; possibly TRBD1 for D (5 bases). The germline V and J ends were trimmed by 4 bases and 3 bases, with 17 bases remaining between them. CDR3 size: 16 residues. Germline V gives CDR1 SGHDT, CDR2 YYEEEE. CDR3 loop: CASSVYKGSNNQPQHF. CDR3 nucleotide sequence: TGTGCCAGCAGCGTTTACAAGGGGTCTAACAATCAGCCCCAGCATTTT.

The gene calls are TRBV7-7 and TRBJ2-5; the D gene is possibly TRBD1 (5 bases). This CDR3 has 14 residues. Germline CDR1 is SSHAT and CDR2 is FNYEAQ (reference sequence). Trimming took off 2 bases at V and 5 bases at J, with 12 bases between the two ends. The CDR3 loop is CASSLNSRDETQYF. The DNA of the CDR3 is TGTGCCAGCAGCTTAAATAGCAGGGATGAGACCCAGTACTTC.

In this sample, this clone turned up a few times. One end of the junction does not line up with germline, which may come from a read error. CDR3 in DNA: TGTGCCAGTAGAATAGCGGGAGCTCGAAATGAGCAGTTCTTC. Its translation: CASRIAGARNEQFF. This chain links TRBV19 with TRBJ2-1; 9 bases map to TRBD2. In germline, CDR1 is LNHDA, CDR2 SQIVND (reference sequence). The CDR3 totals 14 residues.

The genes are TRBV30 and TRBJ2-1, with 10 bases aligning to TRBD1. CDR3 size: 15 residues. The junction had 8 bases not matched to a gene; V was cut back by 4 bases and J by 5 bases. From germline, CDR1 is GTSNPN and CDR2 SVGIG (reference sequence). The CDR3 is CAWIRTGGVHNEQFF. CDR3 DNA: TGTGCCTGGATCCGGACAGGGGGTGTCCACAATGAGCAGTTCTTC.

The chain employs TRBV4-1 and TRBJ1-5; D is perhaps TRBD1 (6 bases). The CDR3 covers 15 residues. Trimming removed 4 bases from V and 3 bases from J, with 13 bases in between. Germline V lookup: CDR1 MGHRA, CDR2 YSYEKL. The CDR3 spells CASSRLQGLNQPQHF. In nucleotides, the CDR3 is TGCGCCAGCAGCCGCCTACAGGGACTCAATCAGCCCCAGCATTTT.